These 27 T cell receptor beta chains were sequenced from one sample in a study of cytomegalovirus exposure and HLA in healthy donors. This PCR relied on a set of 60 Vbeta primers and 13 Jbeta primers. Profiling relied on immunoSEQ multiplex PCR, and the TCRdb table lists in-frame clones only, not all of them. The sample holds 75,000 to 95,000 clones, less than 80% seen once. Sequences were obtained from PBMCs. The receptors originated from a woman in her forties or fifties in good health and CMV-seropositive.

In its sample, this clone was seen once. The V and J genes are TRBV19 and TRBJ2-7; D is perhaps TRBD2 (5 bases). This CDR3 is 13 amino acids long. The germline V gene has CDR1 LNHDA and CDR2 SQIVND (reference sequence). The ends were cut back, 3 bases at V and 5 bases at J, with 11 bases in the middle. This CDR3 is CASSISPRDEQYF. CDR3 in DNA: TGTGCCAGTAGTATTTCACCGCGGGACGAGCAGTACTTC.

This chain links TRBV7-2 with TRBJ2-7; possibly TRBD2 for D (5 bases). V lost 5 bases and J lost 3, with 14 bases in between. The CDR3 sequence is 14 residues long. CDR1 is SGHTA and CDR2 is FQGNSA in the germline V gene. The CDR3 coding sequence is TGTGCCAGCAGCCCAGACGGCGGGCTCTACGAGCAGTACTTC. Protein product: CASSPDGGLYEQYF.

The rearrangement links TRBV28 to TRBJ2-7; the match to TRBD2 covers 14 bases. CDR1 is MDHEN, CDR2 SYDVKM, per germline. This CDR3 spans 16 amino acids. Unmatched junction bases numbered 9, after V lost 5 bases and J lost 6 bases. The CDR3: CASSRLAGGPGSEQYF. The CDR3 DNA follows: TGTGCCAGCAGTAGACTAGCGGGGGGGCCTGGGAGCGAGCAGTACTTC.

The chain combines TRBV28 with TRBJ1-2; 9 nucleotides line up with TRBD1. V trimming: 4 bases; J trimming: 5 bases; junction bases outside the gene matches: 2. The germline V gene encodes CDR1 MDHEN and CDR2 SYDVKM. The CDR3 spans 13 residues. This CDR3 is CASSSGQGYGYTF. DNA for the CDR3: TGTGCCAGCAGTTCGGGACAGGGATATGGCTACACCTTC.

This chain joins TRBV7-9 and TRBJ1-1; weak D call: TRBD1 (5 bases). This CDR3 is built from 12 residues. The V and J ends lost 5 bases and 6 bases respectively, with 10 bases between them. Germline lookup yields CDR1 SEHNR and CDR2 FQNEAQ (reference sequence). CDR3 sequence reads: CASSAIGAEAFF. Written as DNA, the CDR3 is TGTGCCAGCAGCGCCATAGGGGCTGAAGCTTTCTTT. The whole variable domain, filled in from reference TRBV7-9 and TRBJ1-1, reads DTGVSQNPRHKITKRGQNVTFRCDPISEHNRLYWYRQTLGQGPEFLTYFQNEAQLEKSRLLSDRFSAERPKGSFSTLEIQRTEQGDSAMYLCASSAIGAEAFFGQGTRLTVV.

For this clone: Different DNA sequences within this sample yield the same CDR3. V is TRBV5-6 and J is TRBJ2-2; D remains ambiguous. V lost 1 base to trimming and J lost 5 bases, with 15 bases between them. CDR1 is SGHDT, CDR2 YYEEEE, per germline. This CDR3 is 16 amino acids long. This CDR3 is CASSLFGFSRTGELFF. The CDR3 DNA reads TGTGCCAGCAGCTTGTTTGGGTTTTCTAGGACCGGGGAGCTGTTTTTT. The full variable domain, completed using reference TRBV5-6 and TRBJ2-2, is DAGVTQSPTHLIKTRGQQVTLRCSPKSGHDTVSWYQQALGQGPQFIFQYYEEEERQRGNFPDRFSGHQFPNYSSELNVNALLLGDSALYLCASSLFGFSRTGELFFGEGSRLTVL.

This chain connects TRBV9 to TRBJ1-4, with D unresolved. Germline V gives CDR1 SGDLS, CDR2 YYNGEE. Trimming left V 0 bases short and J 7 bases short, with 7 bases between. The CDR3 has 13 amino acids. In DNA form, the CDR3 reads TGTGCCAGCAGCGTAGGTGGCCCTGAAAAACTGTTTTTT. Its translation: CASSVGGPEKLFF.

This clone was seen a few times. This same CDR3 is encoded by further DNA sequences in the sample. The chain has TRBV30 and TRBJ2-2; 12 bases are a match to TRBD2. Germline trimming cut 6 bases from V and 6 bases from J; bases unmatched to any gene: 8. Germline loops: CDR1 GTSNPN, CDR2 SVGIG (reference sequence). The CDR3 covers 15 residues. This CDR3 is CACPLAGGPSGELFF. CDR3 in DNA: TGTGCCTGTCCCCTAGCGGGGGGGCCTTCCGGGGAGCTGTTTTTT.

The chain carries TRBV7-2 and TRBJ1-2; D gene ambiguous. The V end lost 0 bases, the J end lost 4 bases, and 3 bases lay between the germline ends. CDR1 and CDR2 from the germline V gene are SGHTA and FQGNSA. The CDR3 has 12 amino acids. CDR3 nucleotides: TGTGCCAGCAGCTTAGCCTCCTATGGCTACACCTTC. It specifies CASSLASYGYTF.

The chain carries TRBV6-5 and TRBJ1-2; maybe TRBD1 (5 bases). This CDR3 comprises 16 residues. Germline V gives CDR1 MNHEY, CDR2 SVGAGI. V lost 3 bases, J lost 4 bases, and 18 bases lay in between. The DNA for the CDR3 is TGTGCCAGCAGTTATGGGCAGGGTGGACGTCTCTATGGCTACACCTTC. Amino acid sequence: CASSYGQGGRLYGYTF.

The chain has TRBV6-1 and TRBJ1-3; TRBD1 matches at 7 bases. The length of the CDR3 is 15 residues. CDR1 is MNHNS, CDR2 SASEGT, per germline. After removal of 6 bases from V and 4 bases from J, the junction contained 9 bases not matched to a gene. The CDR3 here is CASRLKGAEGNTIYF. The CDR3 nucleotides are TGTGCCAGCAGGTTGAAGGGGGCGGAAGGAAACACCATATATTTT.

The CDR3 DNA is TGTGCCAGCAGCACCACAAGCAATCAGCCCCAGCATTTT. Its translation: CASSTTSNQPQHF. The chain joins TRBV2 to TRBJ1-5; D call uncertain. V was shortened by 6 bases and J by 1 base, with 7 bases between the two germline ends. The CDR3 totals 13 residues. Germline CDR1 and CDR2: SNHLY and FYNNEI.

The chain carries TRBV30 and TRBJ2-3; perhaps TRBD2 as D (5 bases). V was pared by 5 bases and J by 3 bases, with 15 bases between. Germline CDR1 and CDR2: GTSNPN and SVGIG (reference sequence). The CDR3 covers 14 residues. The CDR3 DNA sequence: TGTGCCTGGTCCATTGAGGGCCGGACAGATACGCAGTATTTT. The encoded protein is CAWSIEGRTDTQYF.

The V and J genes are TRBV5-1 and TRBJ2-2; D ambiguous. CDR1 is SGHRS and CDR2 is YFSETQ in the germline V gene. The CDR3 runs 16 residues. With 1 base removed from V and 2 bases from J, the gap between germline ends came to 12 bases. For the CDR3, the DNA is TGCGCCAGCAGCTTGCATGCGCCTGATAACACCGGGGAGCTGTTTTTT. This sequence encodes CASSLHAPDNTGELFF.

V and J are TRBV6-1 and TRBJ1-2; maybe TRBD1 (5 bases). The CDR3 length is 15 residues. CDR1 and CDR2 from the germline V gene are MNHNS and SASEGT. The germline V and J ends were trimmed by 10 bases and 3 bases, with 21 bases remaining between them. The CDR3 reads CATGESIYGDYGYTF. Written as DNA, the CDR3 is TGTGCCACGGGGGAGAGCATATATGGGGACTATGGCTACACCTTC.

This clone was seen only a few times. The genes are TRBV30 and TRBJ1-5; D might be TRBD1 (5 bases). Deletions cut 0 bases from V and 0 bases from J, with 12 bases between. CDR1 is GTSNPN and CDR2 is SVGIG in the germline V gene (reference sequence). This CDR3 spans 16 amino acids. The CDR3: CAWSVGADNSNQPQHF. The CDR3 nucleotides read TGTGCCTGGAGTGTAGGGGCTGACAATAGCAATCAGCCCCAGCATTTT.

V gene TRBV9 combines with J gene TRBJ2-5; 7 nucleotides align to TRBD2. The CDR3 has 13 residues. CDR1 is SGDLS, CDR2 YYNGEE, per germline. J gave up 4 bases and V 5 bases, and 5 bases lay outside the gene matches. The CDR3 region is CASSRGEAETQYF. Written as DNA, the CDR3 is TGTGCCAGCAGTCGGGGGGAGGCAGAGACCCAGTACTTC.

This chain connects TRBV7-2 to TRBJ1-1; the D gene is possibly TRBD1 (6 bases). V gave up 5 bases and J gave up 4 bases, with 20 bases separating them. Germline CDR1 is SGHTA and CDR2 is FQGNSA. The CDR3 totals 16 residues. CDR3 sequence (DNA): TGTGCCAGCAGCCAAATAGGGGGGGCGGCCTCCACTGAAGCTTTCTTT. This gives the protein CASSQIGGAASTEAFF.

This clone was recorded only once. This sequence joins TRBV27 and TRBJ2-3; TRBD2 matches 7 bases. The CDR3 is made up of 13 amino acids. The V gene's germline CDR1 is MNHEY and CDR2 SMNVEV (reference sequence). V was pared by 2 bases and J by 4 bases, with 0 bases of the junction left unmatched. The CDR3 spells CASSLGRADTQYF. The CDR3 DNA is TGTGCCAGCAGTTTAGGGAGGGCAGATACGCAGTATTTT.

V and J are TRBV9 and TRBJ1-3; D might be TRBD1 (5 bases). CDR1 is SGDLS, CDR2 YYNGEE, per germline. Trimming removed 4 bases at V and 0 bases at J, with 14 bases between. The CDR3 totals 16 residues. CDR3 residues: CASSTGPGGSGNTIYF. CDR3 sequence (DNA): TGTGCCAGCAGCACAGGCCCGGGTGGCTCTGGAAACACCATATATTTT.

The chain employs TRBV6-6 and TRBJ1-3; weak D call: TRBD1 (6 bases). The CDR3 runs 15 residues. Between the trimmed V and J ends, which lost 5 bases and 4 bases, there was a span of 15 bases. Germline V gene lookup returns CDR1 MNHNY and CDR2 SVGAGI (reference sequence). CDR3 in amino acids: CASSLRGAGGNTIYF. DNA of the CDR3: TGTGCCAGCAGTCTTCGGGGGGCCGGGGGAAACACCATATATTTT.

The CDR3 region is CASSGTSGGYEQYF. The CDR3 DNA is TGTGCCAGCAGTGGGACTAGCGGGGGATACGAGCAGTACTTC. V usage is TRBV6-1 and J usage is TRBJ2-7, with TRBD2 matching over 13 bases. The CDR3 totals 14 residues. With 4 bases clipped from V and 4 bases from J, the junction kept 1 base outside the gene matches. The germline gives CDR1 MNHNS, CDR2 SASEGT.

As regards this clone: The sample contains more than one DNA sequence encoding this CDR3. This rearrangement joins TRBV15 to TRBJ2-3, with 12 bases identical to TRBD2. CDR1 is LNHNV and CDR2 is YYDKDF in the germline V gene (reference sequence). CDR3 length: 17 residues. Trimming at V came to 1 base and at J to 3 bases, leaving 5 bases not matched to a gene. CDR3 bases: TGTGCCACCAGCAGAGTTGTTCTAGCGGGGGGGACAGATACGCAGTATTTT. Its translation is CATSRVVLAGGTDTQYF.

The chain couples TRBV10-2 to TRBJ2-3; TRBD2 aligns across 7 bases. This CDR3 is built from 17 residues. The germline CDR1 and CDR2 sequences are WSHSY and SAAADI. V shed 0 bases and J 2 bases; nucleotides not matched to a gene: 8. The CDR3 coding sequence is TGCGCCAGCAGTGAGTCGCTATTTGGGGGGGACACAGATACGCAGTATTTT. Translation gives CASSESLFGGDTDTQYF.

The J gene is TRBJ1-5, the V gene TRBV19, with a weak D call TRBD1 (6 bases). The CDR3 has 12 amino acids. Germline V gene sequence: CDR1 LNHDA, CDR2 SQIVND (reference sequence). V shed 1 base and J shed 14 bases, with 12 bases lying between them. Here the CDR3 reads CASSIGGREEHF. CDR3 nucleotide sequence: TGTGCCAGTAGTATAGGGGGGCGTGAAGAGCATTTT.

The chain uses TRBV4-2 and TRBJ2-1; 9 bases are a match to TRBD2. The junction had 9 bases not matched to a gene; V was cut back by 0 bases and J by 15 bases. CDR3 size: 14 residues. CDR1 LGHNA and CDR2 YNFKEQ come from the germline V gene. CDR3 amino acids: CASSQDRGGANRFF. Here the CDR3 DNA reads TGTGCCAGCAGCCAAGATCGCGGGGGGGCCAATCGGTTCTTC.

The J gene is TRBJ1-1, the V gene TRBV11-1; 7 bases align to TRBD1. After removal of 5 bases from V and 6 bases from J, the junction contained 12 bases not matched to a gene. CDR1 and CDR2 from the germline V gene are SGHAT and FQDESV (reference sequence). The CDR3 consists of 15 residues. CDR3 in DNA: TGTGCCAGCAGCCCTAGACAGGGTTCAGGCGCTGAAGCTTTCTTT. Its protein product is CASSPRQGSGAEAFF.